The clone carrying this T cell receptor beta chain occurred once. Data came from immunoSEQ multiplex PCR; TCRdb stores just in-frame clones and leaves some out. The sample contains fewer than 90,000 clones, roughly nine tenths of which appear only once. Each patient experienced a relapse that followed autologous stem cell transplantation, and brentuximab vedotin exposure varied. Patients' outcomes at their best amounted to complete response, partial response or progressive disease. Germline assignment: CDR1 MDHEN and CDR2 SYDVKM. Trimming cost V 6 bases and J 3 bases; bases outside gene matches: 7. The CDR3 extends over 15 amino acids. The entry originates in a study of PD-1 blockade in classical Hodgkin lymphoma.

The chain is built from TRBV28 and TRBJ1-4; TRBD1 aligns across 7 bases. The source of this sequence is a human donor with classical Hodgkin lymphoma. Sequences were derived from peripheral blood mononuclear cells (PBMCs), sampled at baseline. Written as DNA, the CDR3 is TGTGCCAGCAGACCTGGGACAGCCCCTAATGAAAAACTGTTTTTT. Encoded protein: CASRPGTAPNEKLFF.